Each of the 8 T cell receptor beta chains below was sequenced from the same sample in a study of blood T cells in healthy people across ages. A sample-barcoded 5' primer and a J-beta primer mix were used in a second PCR of roughly 7 to 11 cycles. TCRdb analysed the 5' RACE reads with MiXCR anew, one entry per CDR3 protein. The sample lists 910,000 or so distinct CDR3 sequences; roughly 51% were seen once. The sequenced sample consisted of blood. These receptors were taken from a woman between 55 and 75 years old in good health.

The CDR3 DNA is TGTGCCAGCAGTGAACTAGCGGGAGTAGGCTACGAGCAGTACTTC. It yields the protein CASSELAGVGYEQYF. The chain links TRBV2 to TRBJ2-4; 10 bases match TRBD2. The assigned J gene may be wrong: the sequence end matches TRBJ2-7 better. CDR1 SNHLY and CDR2 FYNNEI come from the germline V gene. The length of the CDR3 is 15 residues.

The V call is TRBV20-1, the J call TRBJ2-7; 7 bases match TRBD2. This CDR3 has 14 amino acids. In germline, CDR1 is DFQATT, CDR2 SNEGSKA (reference sequence). J was trimmed by 1 base and V by 2 bases; bases with no gene match: 5. CDR3 loop: CSARSGRESYEQYF. The CDR3 DNA is TGCAGTGCTAGATCAGGGCGGGAGTCCTACGAGCAGTACTTC.

The rearrangement links TRBV29-1 to TRBJ1-5; D is possibly TRBD1 (5 bases). Germline CDR1 and CDR2: SQVTM and ANQGSEA. V gave up 4 bases and J gave up 4 bases, with 11 bases separating them. CDR3 size: 13 residues. CDR3 sequence (DNA): TGCAGCGTTGTGTGGGGCCGAAATCAGCCCCAGCATTTT. This codes for CSVVWGRNQPQHF.

This clonotype was counted only a few times. The chain carries TRBV6-6 and TRBJ2-1; D unresolved. Germline CDR1 and CDR2: MNHNY and SVGAGI (reference sequence). The CDR3 is made up of 15 amino acids. The V and J ends lost 7 bases and 3 bases respectively, with 16 bases between them. The CDR3 bases are TGTGCCAGCACCTACTCTAATACGAACTACAATGAGCAGTTCTTC. Amino acids: CASTYSNTNYNEQFF.

V and J are TRBV6-5 and TRBJ2-5, with D unclear. The DNA end lines up better with TRBJ2-7; the J call may be wrong. Per germline, CDR1 MNHEY and CDR2 SVGAGI. The CDR3 consists of 13 residues. The CDR3 reads CASSPILGDEQYF. The DNA of the CDR3 is TGTGCCAGCAGTCCGATCTTAGGTGACGAGCAGTACTTC.

This clonotype was observed a few times. This chain joins TRBV28 and TRBJ2-5; D is undetermined. The CDR3 is 13 amino acids. Germline CDR1 is MDHEN and CDR2 is SYDVKM. V dropped 5 bases and J dropped 1 base, with 8 bases sitting between them. CDR3 nucleotides: TGTGCCAGCAGTCAAGATGTCCAAGAGACCCAGTACTTC. Translating it yields CASSQDVQETQYF.

The chain is built from TRBV4-1 and TRBJ2-1; TRBD2 might be the D (6 bases). The closer fit of TRBJ2-7 to the DNA end suggests the J call may be wrong. Per germline, CDR1 MGHRA and CDR2 YSYEKL. CDR3 length: 16 amino acids. The CDR3 here is CASSPPWTNGRNEQYF. CDR3 in DNA: TGCGCCAGCAGCCCCCCCTGGACAAACGGGAGAAATGAGCAGTACTTC.

As regards this clonotype: No conserved phenylalanine or tryptophan is present at the end of the CDR3, so a read error is the likely explanation. V gene TRBV7-9 combines with J gene TRBJ2-2; D unresolved. V was shortened by 4 bases and J by 7 bases, with 4 bases between the two germline ends. Germline values: CDR1 SEHNR, CDR2 FQNEAQ (reference sequence). The CDR3 length is 11 residues. The CDR3 protein is CASSSNGELFL. DNA of the CDR3: TGTGCCAGCAGCTCCAACGGGGAGCTGTTTTTG.